The 10 T cell receptor beta chains below all came from one sample that was sequenced in a study of blood T cells in healthy people across ages (dated by TCRdb to the mid-2010s). Libraries were built with 5' RACE. These reads were obtained on an Illumina HiSeq 2500. The second PCR ran for about 6 to 12 cycles and used a J-beta primer mix along with a sample-barcoded 5' primer. Using fastp at Q25 and MiXCR, TCRdb reprocessed the public reads and kept productive beta chains. Under each unique CDR3 protein, matching rows form one entry showing the most common genes and DNA. Present in this sample are more than 650,000 distinct CDR3 sequences, 53% of which were seen just once. The ten largest clones capture 41% of the sample. What was sequenced was blood. The receptors stem from a man at least 80 years old in good health.

Only one count was recorded for this clonotype. The chain has TRBV20-1 and TRBJ2-4; D gene ambiguous. Gene TRBJ2-7 matches the end of the DNA better, so the J call may be wrong. The CDR3 is 13 amino acids. Germline V gives CDR1 DFQATT, CDR2 SNEGSKA (reference sequence). The CDR3 DNA reads TGCAGTGCTAGTAATGGTCCTGCCTACGAGCAGTACTTC. It is translated as CSASNGPAYEQYF.

The rearrangement links TRBV9 to TRBJ2-1; 9 bases map to TRBD2. The CDR3 consists of 17 residues. Germline CDR1 reads SGDLS; CDR2 reads YYNGEE. Trimming at V came to 3 bases and at J to 8 bases, leaving 15 bases not matched to a gene. For the CDR3, the DNA is TGTGCCAGCAGCGAAGGGGCTAGCGGGAAAAGGGGGGATGAGCAGTTCTTC. It translates to CASSEGASGKRGDEQFF.

This clonotype has more than one count but fewer than ten. CDR3 DNA: TGTGCCAGCAGAAAGACAGGGGTGGAAGGCTACACCTTC. Its translation is CASRKTGVEGYTF. This chain connects TRBV7-2 to TRBJ1-2, with 8 bases identical to TRBD1. The CDR3 runs 13 residues. The V gene end was trimmed by 6 bases and the J gene end by 8 bases; junction bases not matched to a gene: 8. Germline CDR1 is SGHTA and CDR2 is FQGNSA.

There are a few counts of this clonotype. The CDR3 sequence: CSVGKTRDYGYTF. CDR3 in DNA: TGCAGCGTTGGTAAAACCCGGGACTATGGCTACACCTTC. The V gene is TRBV29-1, the J gene TRBJ1-2; D remains unclear. V gave up 4 bases and J gave up 3 bases, with 12 bases separating them. Per the germline V gene, CDR1 is SQVTM and CDR2 is ANQGSEA. The CDR3 has 13 residues.

In this sample, this clonotype turned up once. The J gene is TRBJ2-5, the V gene TRBV24-1; TRBD2 matches at 10 bases. The better agreement between TRBJ2-7 and the DNA end casts doubt on the J call. Germline-derived CDR1 and CDR2 are KGHDR and SFDVKD. The CDR3 consists of 18 residues. CDR3 residues: CATSDLPSGRARPYEQYF. CDR3 nucleotides: TGTGCCACCAGTGATTTGCCCAGCGGGAGGGCCCGTCCCTACGAGCAGTACTTC.

The chain joins TRBV10-3 to TRBJ1-1; D call uncertain. Germline CDR1 and CDR2: ENHRY and SYGVKD. With 6 bases removed from V and 5 bases from J, the gap between germline ends came to 16 bases. The CDR3 contains 14 residues. This chain's CDR3 is CAIRTGGGGTEAFF. The DNA of the CDR3 is TGTGCCATCAGGACCGGCGGCGGAGGGACTGAAGCTTTCTTT.

In this sample, this clonotype turned up a few times. V usage is TRBV5-5 and J usage is TRBJ2-7, with TRBD1 identical over 9 bases. V trimming: 4 bases; J trimming: 4 bases; junction bases outside the gene matches: 9. This CDR3 spans 15 amino acids. Per the germline V gene, CDR1 is SGHKS and CDR2 is YYEKEE (reference sequence). CDR3 in DNA: TGTGCCAGCAGCCGGCCGGGACAGGGAGTATACGAGCAGTACTTC. Encoded protein: CASSRPGQGVYEQYF.

This clonotype was recorded a few times. The genes are TRBV20-1 and TRBJ2-7, with 8 bases matching TRBD1. The junction had 15 bases not matched to a gene; V was cut back by 6 bases and J by 2 bases. The CDR3 runs 16 residues. Germline V gene sequence: CDR1 DFQATT, CDR2 SNEGSKA (reference sequence). The CDR3 sequence: CSAETGVVSMPYEQYF. The DNA for the CDR3 is TGCAGTGCAGAGACAGGGGTCGTGAGTATGCCCTACGAGCAGTACTTC.

For this clonotype: At one of its ends the junction is not consistent with the germline gene, which may arise from a read error. The chain links TRBV27 to TRBJ1-2, with TRBD1 matching over 9 bases. This CDR3 has 15 amino acids. Germline values: CDR1 MNHEY, CDR2 SMNVEV (reference sequence). The CDR3 DNA sequence: TGTGCCAACAGTTCCCCGGGACAGGGAAACTATGGCTACACCTTC. This codes for CANSSPGQGNYGYTF.

The rearrangement uses TRBV6-1 and TRBJ2-1; TRBD1 agrees at 11 bases. The CDR3 is made up of 15 amino acids. Germline-derived CDR1 and CDR2 are MNHNS and SASEGT. With V trimmed by 5 bases and J by 4 bases, 4 bases remained unmatched. CDR3 amino acids: CASSSGQGVYNEQFF. The CDR3, as DNA: TGTGCCAGCAGTTCGGGACAGGGGGTTTACAATGAGCAGTTCTTC.